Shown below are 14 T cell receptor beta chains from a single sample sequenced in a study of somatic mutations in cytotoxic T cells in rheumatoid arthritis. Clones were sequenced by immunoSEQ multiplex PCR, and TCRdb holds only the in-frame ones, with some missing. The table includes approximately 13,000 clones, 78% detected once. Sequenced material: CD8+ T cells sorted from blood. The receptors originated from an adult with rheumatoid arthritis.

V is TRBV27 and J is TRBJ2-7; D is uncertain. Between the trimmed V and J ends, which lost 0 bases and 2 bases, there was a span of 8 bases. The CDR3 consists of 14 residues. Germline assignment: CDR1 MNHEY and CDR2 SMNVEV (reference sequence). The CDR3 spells CASSLSGGPYEQYF. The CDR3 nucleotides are TGTGCCAGCAGTTTATCAGGCGGACCCTACGAGCAGTACTTC.

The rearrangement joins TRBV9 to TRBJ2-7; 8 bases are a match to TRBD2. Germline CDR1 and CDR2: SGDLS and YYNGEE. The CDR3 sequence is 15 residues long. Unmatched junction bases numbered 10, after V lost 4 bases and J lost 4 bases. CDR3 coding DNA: TGTGCCAGCAGCCCCGGTGCGGGAGGTAGTTACGAGCAGTACTTC. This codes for CASSPGAGGSYEQYF.

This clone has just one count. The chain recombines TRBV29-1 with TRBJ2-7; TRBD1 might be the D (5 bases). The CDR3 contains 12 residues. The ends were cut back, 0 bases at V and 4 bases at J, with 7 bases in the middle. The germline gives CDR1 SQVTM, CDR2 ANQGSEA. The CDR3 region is CSVEDRTYEQYF. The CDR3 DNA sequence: TGCAGCGTTGAAGACAGGACATACGAGCAGTACTTC.

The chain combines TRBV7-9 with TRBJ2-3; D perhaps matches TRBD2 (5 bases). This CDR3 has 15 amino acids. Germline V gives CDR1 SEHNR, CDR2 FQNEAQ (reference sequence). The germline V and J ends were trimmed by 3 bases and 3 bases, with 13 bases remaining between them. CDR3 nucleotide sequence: TGTGCCAGCAGCTTTACCGGACGGGGAACAGATACGCAGTATTTT. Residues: CASSFTGRGTDTQYF.

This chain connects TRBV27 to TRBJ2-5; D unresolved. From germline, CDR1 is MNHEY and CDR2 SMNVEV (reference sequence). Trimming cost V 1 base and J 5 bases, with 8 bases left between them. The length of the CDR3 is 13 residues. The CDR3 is CASSLFSGETQYF. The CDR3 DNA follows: TGTGCCAGCAGTTTATTCTCCGGGGAGACCCAGTACTTC.

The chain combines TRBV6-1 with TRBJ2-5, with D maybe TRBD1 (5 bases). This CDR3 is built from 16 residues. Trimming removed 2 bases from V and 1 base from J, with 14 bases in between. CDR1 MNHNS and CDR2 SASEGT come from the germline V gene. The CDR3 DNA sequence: TGTGCCAGCAGTGAAAGTTTTGGACACCTCCAAGAGACCCAGTACTTC. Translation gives CASSESFGHLQETQYF.

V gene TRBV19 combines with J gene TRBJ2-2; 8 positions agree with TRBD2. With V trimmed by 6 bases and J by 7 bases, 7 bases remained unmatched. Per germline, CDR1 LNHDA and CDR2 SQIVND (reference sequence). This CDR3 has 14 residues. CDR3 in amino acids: CASRASGSDGELFF. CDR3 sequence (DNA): TGTGCCAGTAGAGCCAGCGGGAGTGACGGGGAGCTGTTTTTT. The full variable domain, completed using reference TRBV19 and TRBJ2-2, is DGGITQSPKYLFRKEGQNVTLSCEQNLNHDAMYWYRQDPGQGLRLIYYSQIVNDFQKGDIAEGYSVSREKKESFPLTVTSAQKNPTAFYLCASRASGSDGELFFGEGSRLTVL.

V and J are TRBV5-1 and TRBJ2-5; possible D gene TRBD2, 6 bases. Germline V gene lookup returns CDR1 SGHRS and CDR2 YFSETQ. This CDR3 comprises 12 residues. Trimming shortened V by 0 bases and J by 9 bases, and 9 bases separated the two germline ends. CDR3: CASSLGGGAQYF. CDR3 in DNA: TGCGCCAGCAGCTTGGGGGGCGGGGCCCAGTACTTC.

Here the CDR3 DNA reads TGTGCCAGCAGCCAAGAGCCTAGCGGGAGGGTAAATGAGCAGTTCTTC. Translating gives CASSQEPSGRVNEQFF. This chain uses TRBV14 with TRBJ2-1, with TRBD2 matching over 12 bases. Germline V lookup: CDR1 SGHDN, CDR2 FVKESK. This CDR3 is 16 amino acids long. The J segment lost 7 bases and the V segment lost 0 bases, leaving 4 bases of the junction unmatched.

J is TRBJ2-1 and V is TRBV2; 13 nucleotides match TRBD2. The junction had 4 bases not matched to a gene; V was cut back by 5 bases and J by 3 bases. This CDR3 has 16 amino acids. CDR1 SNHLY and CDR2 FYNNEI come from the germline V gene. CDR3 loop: CASSYRTSGSYNEQFF. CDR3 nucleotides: TGTGCCAGCAGTTACAGGACTAGCGGGAGCTACAATGAGCAGTTCTTC.

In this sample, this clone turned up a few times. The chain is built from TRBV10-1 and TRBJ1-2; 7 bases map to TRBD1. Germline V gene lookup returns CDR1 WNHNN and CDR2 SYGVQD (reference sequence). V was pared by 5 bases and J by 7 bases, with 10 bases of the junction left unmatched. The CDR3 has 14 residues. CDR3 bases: TGCGCCAGCAGTCCTTCAGGGGGAATGGGTGGCTACACCTTC. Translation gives CASSPSGGMGGYTF.

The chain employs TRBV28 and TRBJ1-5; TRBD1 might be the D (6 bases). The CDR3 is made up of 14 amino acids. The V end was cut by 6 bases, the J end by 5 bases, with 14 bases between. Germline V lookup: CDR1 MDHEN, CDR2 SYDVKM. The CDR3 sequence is CASRFQGLYQPQHF. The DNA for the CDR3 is TGTGCCAGCAGATTCCAGGGGTTGTATCAGCCCCAGCATTTT. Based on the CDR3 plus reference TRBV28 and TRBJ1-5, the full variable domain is DVKVTQSSRYLVKRTGEKVFLECVQDMDHENMFWYRQDPGLGLRLIYFSYDVKMKEKGDIPEGYSVSREKKERFSLILESASTNQTSMYLCASRFQGLYQPQHFGDGTRLSIL.

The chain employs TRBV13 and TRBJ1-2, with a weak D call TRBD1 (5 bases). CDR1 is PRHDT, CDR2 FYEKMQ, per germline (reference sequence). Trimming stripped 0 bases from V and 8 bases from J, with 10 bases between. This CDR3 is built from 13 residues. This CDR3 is CASSLGRGSGYTF. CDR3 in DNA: TGTGCCAGCAGCTTAGGCCGGGGGTCGGGCTACACCTTC.

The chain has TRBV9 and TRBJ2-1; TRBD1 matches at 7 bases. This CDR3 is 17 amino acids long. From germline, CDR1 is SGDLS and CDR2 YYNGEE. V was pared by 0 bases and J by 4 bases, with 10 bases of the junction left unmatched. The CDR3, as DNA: TGTGCCAGCAGCGTAGGTCGAGGGGGCGCGTTTTACAATGAGCAGTTCTTC. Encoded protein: CASSVGRGGAFYNEQFF.